A single sample gave rise to the 16 T cell receptor beta chains below, sequenced in a study of blood T cell repertoires in COVID-19. Using immunoSEQ multiplex PCR, the repertoire was profiled, and TCRdb retains in-frame clones only, with some absent. The sample holds 25,000 to 35,000 clones, approximately 85% seen once. The sample consisted of peripheral blood. The receptor set was obtained from a human donor in a cohort sampled during active COVID-19.

J is TRBJ1-1 and V is TRBV9; D is possibly TRBD1 (5 bases). V lost 2 bases to trimming and J lost 4 bases, with 12 bases between them. This CDR3 region has 14 residues. From germline, CDR1 is SGDLS and CDR2 YYNGEE. The CDR3, as DNA: TGTGCCAGCAGCGTGGGGGGTAGGGCCACTGAAGCTTTCTTT. This sequence encodes CASSVGGRATEAFF.

This clone was observed a handful of times. V usage is TRBV7-8 and J usage is TRBJ2-2; D may be TRBD1 (6 bases). Trimming took 2 bases from V and 5 from J, leaving 12 bases between them. CDR3 length: 15 amino acids. Germline V lookup: CDR1 SGHVS, CDR2 FQNEAQ. The CDR3 loop is CASSLQGSGTGELFF. The CDR3 bases are TGTGCCAGCAGCTTACAGGGGAGTGGTACCGGGGAGCTGTTTTTT.

V usage is TRBV4-3 and J usage is TRBJ1-2; 8 nucleotides align to TRBD1. The CDR3 spans 15 residues. Germline CDR1 reads LGHNA; CDR2 reads YSLEER. Germline trimming cut 0 bases from V and 8 bases from J; bases unmatched to any gene: 8. The CDR3 DNA sequence: TGCGCCAGCAGCCAAGATGGACAGGGAGGGCGCGGCTACACCTTC. Amino acid sequence: CASSQDGQGGRGYTF.

The V and J genes are TRBV7-2 and TRBJ2-2, with 7 bases fitting TRBD1. Per germline, CDR1 SGHTA and CDR2 FQGNSA. CDR3 size: 14 residues. Trimming at V came to 5 bases and at J to 2 bases, leaving 2 bases not matched to a gene. Here the CDR3 reads CASSGQANTGELFF. CDR3 in DNA: TGTGCCAGCAGCGGACAGGCAAACACCGGGGAGCTGTTTTTT.

The chain combines TRBV11-2 with TRBJ2-3; 9 nucleotides agree with TRBD2. CDR1 and CDR2 from the germline V gene are SGHAT and FQNNGV. The CDR3 spans 16 residues. The V and J ends lost 3 bases and 1 base, in that order; junction bases with no gene match: 5. CDR3 DNA sequence: TGTGCCAGCAGCTTCCACGTAGCGGGGGGCACAGATACGCAGTATTTT. Translation gives CASSFHVAGGTDTQYF.

V gene TRBV9 combines with J gene TRBJ1-1, with unresolved D. The germline CDR1 and CDR2 sequences are SGDLS and YYNGEE. The CDR3 runs to 12 residues. Trimming stripped 4 bases from V and 6 bases from J, with 10 bases between. The CDR3 loop is CASSRGGPEAFF. CDR3 DNA: TGTGCCAGCAGCCGCGGTGGCCCTGAAGCTTTCTTT.

This clone was seen a few times. The chain's CDR3 is CATSEGQGRSRETQYF. The CDR3 nucleotides are TGTGCCACCAGTGAAGGACAGGGGAGAAGTCGGGAGACCCAGTACTTC. The V gene is TRBV24-1, the J gene TRBJ2-5; 9 bases align to TRBD1. V dropped 4 bases and J dropped 5; count of bases not matched to a gene: 10. This CDR3 is built from 16 residues. From germline, CDR1 is KGHDR and CDR2 SFDVKD.

The chain's CDR3 is CASSGGPASSYNEQFF. DNA for the CDR3: TGTGCCAGCAGCGGGGGGCCGGCGAGCTCCTACAATGAGCAGTTCTTC. This chain links TRBV9 with TRBJ2-1; tentatively, D is TRBD1 (6 bases). Germline values: CDR1 SGDLS, CDR2 YYNGEE. CDR3 length: 16 residues. V lost 3 bases, J lost 0 bases, and 13 bases lay in between. Based on the CDR3 plus reference TRBV9 and TRBJ2-1, the full variable domain is DSGVTQTPKHLITATGQRVTLRCSPRSGDLSVYWYQQSLDQGLQFLIQYYNGEERAKGNILERFSAQQFPDLHSELNLSSLELGDSALYFCASSGGPASSYNEQFFGPGTRLTVL.

The chain carries TRBV29-1 and TRBJ2-2, with D possibly being TRBD1 (5 bases). CDR1 SQVTM and CDR2 ANQGSEA come from the germline V gene. Trimming took off 4 bases at V and 0 bases at J, with 9 bases between the two ends. This CDR3 is built from 14 residues. The CDR3 nucleotides are TGCAGCGTTGTCAGGGCCTCGAACACCGGGGAGCTGTTTTTT. Its protein is CSVVRASNTGELFF.

The gene calls are TRBV19 and TRBJ1-4; TRBD1 matches at 9 bases. Germline V gives CDR1 LNHDA, CDR2 SQIVND (reference sequence). The V gene end was trimmed by 10 bases and the J gene end by 8 bases; junction bases not matched to a gene: 11. The CDR3 has 14 residues. This CDR3 is CATNSGTGTEKLFF. In DNA form, the CDR3 reads TGTGCCACGAATTCCGGGACAGGGACCGAAAAACTGTTTTTT.

J is TRBJ1-2 and V is TRBV7-3, with a possible D match to TRBD1 (5 bases). CDR1 and CDR2 (germline): SGHTA, FQGTGA. The V end was cut by 1 base, the J end by 7 bases, with 16 bases between. CDR3 length: 15 amino acids. The CDR3 region has the DNA TGTGCCAGCAGCTTAATGCCCGGAGGGGAAAGTGGCTACACCTTC. Amino acids: CASSLMPGGESGYTF. Full variable domain (missing parts from reference TRBV7-3 and TRBJ1-2): GAGVSQTPSNKVTEKGKYVELRCDPISGHTALYWYRQSLGQGPEFLIYFQGTGAADDSGLPNDRFFAVRPEGSVSTLKIQRTERGDSAVYLCASSLMPGGESGYTFGSGTRLTVV.

This chain links TRBV5-1 with TRBJ2-3; TRBD2 is a possible D gene (6 bases). Per germline, CDR1 SGHRS and CDR2 YFSETQ. This CDR3 is built from 16 residues. Trimming pared 5 bases from V and 0 bases from J, leaving 16 bases between. The CDR3 reads CASSKGTFVSTDTQYF. The CDR3 nucleotides are TGCGCCAGCAGTAAAGGGACTTTCGTTAGCACAGATACGCAGTATTTT.

The gene calls are TRBV7-7 and TRBJ2-5, with 12 bases aligning to TRBD2. Germline V gives CDR1 SSHAT, CDR2 FNYEAQ (reference sequence). This CDR3 region has 16 residues. The J segment lost 3 bases and the V segment lost 5 bases, leaving 7 bases of the junction unmatched. CDR3 sequence (DNA): TGTGCCAGCAGCCCCCCGGCTAGCGGGGGGGAAGAGACCCAGTACTTC. This translates into CASSPPASGGEETQYF.

CDR3 DNA: TGTGCCAGCAATTCGAGGGCTCAGGGCAATCAGCCCCAGCATTTT. Translating gives CASNSRAQGNQPQHF. The rearrangement joins TRBV27 to TRBJ1-5; D uncertain. The germline V gene has CDR1 MNHEY and CDR2 SMNVEV (reference sequence). The CDR3 spans 15 residues. V lost 7 bases and J lost 2, with 15 bases in between.

V and J are TRBV19 and TRBJ2-7; unclear D gene. Trimming shortened V by 1 base and J by 3 bases, and 10 bases separated the two germline ends. The length of the CDR3 is 14 residues. Germline V gene lookup returns CDR1 LNHDA and CDR2 SQIVND (reference sequence). CDR3 in amino acids: CASSIGADHYEQYF. In DNA, the CDR3 is TGTGCCAGTAGTATAGGGGCAGACCACTACGAGCAGTACTTC.

The V gene is TRBV2, the J gene TRBJ1-2, with 8 nucleotides matching TRBD1. Germline V gene data show CDR1 as SNHLY and CDR2 as FYNNEI. The CDR3 contains 12 residues. The ends lost 3 bases at V and 8 bases at J; junction bases unmatched: 2. DNA for the CDR3: TGTGCCAGCAGTGACAGGGGGCTCGGCTACACCTTC. Encoded protein: CASSDRGLGYTF. Combining the CDR3 with reference TRBV2 and TRBJ1-2 gives the whole variable domain EPEVTQTPSHQVTQMGQEVILRCVPISNHLYFYWYRQILGQKVEFLVSFYNNEISEKSEIFDDQFSVERPDGSNFTLKIRSTKLEDSAMYFCASSDRGLGYTFGSGTRLTVV.